Listed here is a single T cell receptor (beta chain). It lacks a known antigen. No much larger clonotype is one base removed from it; base qualities were not supplied. The cohort was made up of 666 healthy bone marrow donors. Cohort members were all nominally healthy when sampled, although unrecorded immune exposures were likely present. CMV serostatus was recorded as positive for about 310 and negative for 352 of the 666 cohort members, whereas no CMV serostatus was recorded for the donor in question. Each donor provided a peripheral blood sample, and peripheral blood mononuclear cells were used for TCR beta sequencing. Genomic DNA extraction from the blood cell samples was performed with the Qiagen DNeasy Blood Extraction Kit. These data come from a study of cytomegalovirus exposure and HLA in healthy donors (dated by TCRdb to about 2017). With regard to the full study: An earlier analysis of approximately 640 of the donors reported 250 to 350 Gb of sequence data and 117 million unique TCR beta sequences from about 179 million T cells. Genome-wide SNP genotypes for about three fifths of the 666 donors were used in a later genetic analysis, which treated that subset as a discovery cohort. Among over 350 genotyped donors of the cohort, an average of about 240,000 unique TCR beta nucleotide sequences were sequenced per donor, roughly a sixth of them non-productive. A handful of DR-DQ haplotypes were treated as single units for association and clustering because of strong linkage in the cohort. A later analysis re-examined previously published TCR beta repertoires from 610 or so donors and added high-resolution HLA genotyping to investigate patterns of TCR occurrence. An early release that covered more than 550 HLA-typed donors contained about 300 gigabases of sequencing data and about 93 million unique TCR sequences. In the later analysis, no new phenotypic data were used to find candidate immune exposures; instead, reliance was placed on TCR beta sequences and their occurrence across donors. Both class I and class II loci were covered by HLA typing, at four-digit resolution. Of the roughly 400 genotyped donors, approximately 80% fell in the genetic ancestry cluster associated with self-reported Caucasian donors. A separate validation cohort of approximately 120 different subjects was used in addition to the roughly 670-subject first cohort. Typing coverage varied by locus: about 620-630 donors for A, B, C, DRB1 and DQB1; roughly 500 for DQA1; nearly 610 for DPA1; fewer than 480 for DPB1. To predict cytomegalovirus infection status, the study combined high-throughput TCR immunosequencing, statistical association of individual TCRs with disease status, and machine learning. The T cell repertoires of roughly 660 subjects were profiled by immunosequencing and related to cytomegalovirus serostatus. The study aimed to test whether signatures of past pathogen exposure could be identified by cataloging public T cell receptors. Every repertoire in the discovery cohort had been generated on one and the same sequencing platform. Donor age, sex, ethnicity and CMV serostatus were compiled together with the repertoire data. In an earlier analysis of roughly 600 of the donors, high-throughput TCR beta sequencing was used to judge whether each TCR beta V gene segment behaved as functional or pseudogenic.

Sequences MNHEY (CDR1) and SVGAGI (CDR2) are obtained from the germline V gene. The V end gives up 6 bases and the J end 6 bases, leaving 5 bases in the junction not matched to a gene. Inclusive of the bounding cysteine and phenylalanine, the CDR3 is 15 residues long. CDR3 DNA is the only sequence kept; it has 45 bases, read in frame from the first base. Here is what the overall study found, with its caveats: Because the 87-base-pair reads could not distinguish some IMGT-functional V segments, including TRBV6-2 and TRBV6-3, those segments were excluded. The classifier was reported to diagnose cytomegalovirus status with high specificity and sensitivity in both the original and validation cohorts. A later analysis found that TCR association rates varied across HLA loci, with DRB1 alleles showing the most associated TCRs and HLA-C alleles the fewest. Compared with the approximately 670-donor mean, donors in an Asian-associated ancestry cluster had fewer N-insertions in productive TCRs, according to a later genetic analysis. The only immune exposure information available for the cohort was CMV serostatus. Specific HLA alleles were associated with 15,000 to 20,000 TCR beta sequences at a false discovery rate of 0.05 in a later analysis. The cohort was sequenced for TCR beta chains only, and without alpha or paired-chain data the features that could be detected were limited. A later analysis reported that several top co-occurrence clusters appeared linked to parvovirus B19, influenza, CMV and Epstein-Barr virus. A few of the identified cytomegalovirus-associated TCR beta chains were confirmed in vitro to be specific for cytomegalovirus antigens. A further reported finding was that TCR beta sequences accurately predicted the HLA-A and HLA-B alleles for most subjects in the first cohort. Linkage disequilibrium might explain the correlated functional status among segregating V segments, but an unknown experimental factor could not be excluded. In a later analysis, HLA-associated TCR beta chains were found to be more clonally expanded and to have lower generation probabilities than equally common non-associated chains. A later analysis found that most CMV-associated TCR beta chains appeared HLA-restricted, with HLA associations seemingly driven largely by CMV exposure. Because HLA typing was missing for some donors at each locus, association tests included only the typed subset. The study gave a list of under 200 TCR beta chains associated with cytomegalovirus. An association between a missense DCLRE1C variant and V-gene and J-gene trimming of TCR beta chains was found in a later genetic analysis and replicated in an independent cohort. While some public TCRs were present in many individuals, most TCR sequences turned up only very rarely across donors. The earlier analysis of 587 of the donors excluded some 15 rarely observed V segments, including chromosome 9 orphons, because counts were too low. When HLA alleles, especially DR and DQ, strongly co-occurred, TCR associations were difficult to assign to individual alleles. An earlier analysis of some 590 of the donors showed that most TCR beta V segments appeared in productive rearrangements either about 87% or about 30% of the time, which broadly matched IMGT annotations. The authors suggested that the approach could potentially be generalized to other disease states and immunological phenotypes. Roughly uniform sequencing depth across donors was assumed in presence/absence analyses, although this assumption may not hold. The sequencing pipeline was judged likely to have produced a cluster of highly shared sequence variants as a technical artifact.

The library was built by means of the immunoSEQ multiplex PCR assay. For the multiplex PCR, a mixture combining 60 forward primers for TCR Vbeta segments and 13 reverse primers for TCR Jbeta segments was used. A multiplex PCR assay on genomic DNA amplified the CDR3 region of rearranged TCR beta genes. The Illumina HiSeq System was used to sequence the amplified TCR beta libraries as 87-base-pair reads. On the authors' methods: A later analysis counted 75 million to 100 million unique TCR beta chains across the 650 to 800 repertoires, and some 11 million of these chains were shared by at least two donors. A nearest-neighbor algorithm error-corrected the raw reads and collapsed the reads into unique sequences, merging closely related sequences to remove PCR and sequencing errors. To assign V, D and J gene segments, CDR3 sequences were aligned to IMGT reference sequences. Each retained sequence needed at least a six-nucleotide match to both a V gene segment and a J gene segment. Rearrangements were classified as productive when the CDR3 lacked stop codons and remained in frame with V and J, and all other rearrangements were classified as non-productive. Following IMGT convention, CDR3 was defined as the stretch from the second conserved V-encoded cysteine up to the conserved J-encoded phenylalanine. The earlier analysis of more than 450 of the donors excluded sequences that lacked an unambiguous match to a single V gene segment. In an earlier analysis of 587 of the donors, V segments were called functional above 56.7% productive rearrangements and were called segregating when the between-donor standard deviation exceeded 5%. A statistical classification framework was developed to diagnose cytomegalovirus status using the catalog of TCR beta chain sequences. In a later analysis, TCR nucleotide sequences were compared against IMGT/GENE-DB human TR gene sequences so that V and J genes could be assigned. Using the TCRdist pipeline, a later analysis assigned CDR3 sequences along with most-parsimonious VDJ recombination scenarios. In a later analysis, each TCR beta chain was defined by its CDR3 amino acid sequence together with its V-gene family, and reads lacking a unique V-gene family were excluded. As a way to deal with suspected cross-contamination and a sequencing artifact, a later analysis dropped 450 to 600 nucleotide sequences that were highly shared and had low generation probability. In a later analysis, a clonal expansion index for each public chain was calculated from normalized within-repertoire ranks of inferred template counts. Generation probabilities in a later analysis came from a VDJ recombination model fitted to out-of-frame rearrangements, and those results were checked against IGoR. In a later analysis, hypergeometric tests were used to score TCR-TCR, TCR-HLA and TCR-CMV co-occurrence, with a repertoire-size bias correction applied to TCR pairs. False discovery rates were estimated in a later analysis by permuting HLA or CMV assignments 20 times. In a later analysis, co-occurring TCRs were grouped using DBSCAN, with TCRdist sequence similarity added in when clustering inside HLA-allele-positive subsets. Repertoires with fewer than 30,000 or more than 120,000 public chains, plus five repertoires with anomalous nucleotide sharing, were excluded from co-occurrence clustering. Here the immuneACCESS table is served through TCRdb, limited to in-frame sequences with V and J called. Missing clones are a known gap in these copies; in checked studies unresolved V genes cover under half, and the rest lacks a known reason. V and J calls plus clone size are reproduced from that table; the DNA served to infer D and trimming. This sample lists tens of thousands of clones; around 67% were detected once. The top ten clonotypes cover roughly 2.5% of the sample.

This receptor was taken from a human donor in good health. The sequence links TRBV6-5 to TRBJ2-2, with 12 bases aligning to TRBD2. The sequenced sample consisted of PBMCs. Here is the DNA: TGTGCCAGCAGACCCGGACTAGCGGGGTCCGGGGAGCTGTTTTTT. Translated, it reads CASRPGLAGSGELFF.